These 8 T cell receptor beta chains came from one sample sequenced in a study of STAT5B mutations in CD4+ large granular lymphocyte leukemia. Repertoires were generated with immunoSEQ multiplex PCR, while TCRdb's copy carries only in-frame clones and drops some. The sample lists around 43,000 clones; 80% to 90% were seen once. Sequenced: CD4+ T cells from blood buffy coats. These receptors all come from a human donor in good health.

V usage is TRBV18 and J usage is TRBJ1-5; the D is unclear. The V end was cut by 4 bases, the J end by 8 bases, with 9 bases between. The germline CDR1 and CDR2 sequences are KGHSH and LQKENI. This CDR3 has 12 residues. The CDR3 spells CASSRPSEPQHF. The DNA for the CDR3 is TGTGCCAGCTCACGACCTAGTGAGCCCCAGCATTTT.

The chain is built from TRBV7-2 and TRBJ2-7, with 7 bases matching TRBD1. Looked up from germline, CDR1 is SGHTA and CDR2 is FQGNSA. Unmatched junction bases numbered 2, after V lost 0 bases and J lost 3 bases. This CDR3 contains 14 residues. CDR3 sequence: CASSLAGQVYEQYF. For the CDR3, the DNA is TGTGCCAGCAGCTTAGCTGGACAGGTCTACGAGCAGTACTTC.

The chain is built from TRBV13 and TRBJ2-1; a weak D match, TRBD1 (7 bases). Germline V gene lookup returns CDR1 PRHDT and CDR2 FYEKMQ (reference sequence). Trimming left V 2 bases short and J 8 bases short, with 10 bases between. The CDR3 contains 13 residues. The CDR3 spells CASSLQGGDEQFF. Here the CDR3 DNA reads TGTGCCAGCAGCTTACAGGGGGGTGATGAGCAGTTCTTC. The variable domain in full, with the rest retrieved from reference TRBV13 and TRBJ2-1, is AAGVIQSPRHLIKEKRETATLKCYPIPRHDTVYWYQQGPGQDPQFLISFYEKMQSDKGSIPDRFSAQQFSDYHSELNMSSLELGDSALYFCASSLQGGDEQFFGPGTRLTVL.

The chain couples TRBV6-5 to TRBJ2-7, with 10 positions matching TRBD2. J was trimmed by 3 bases and V by 6 bases; bases with no gene match: 5. The germline gives CDR1 MNHEY, CDR2 SVGAGI. The CDR3 is made up of 14 amino acids. CDR3 region: CASRPSGRGYEQYF. CDR3 coding DNA: TGTGCCAGCAGACCTAGCGGGAGAGGCTACGAGCAGTACTTC.

The chain combines TRBV4-3 with TRBJ2-7; D is perhaps TRBD1 or TRBD2 (5 bases each). The CDR3 consists of 17 residues. V was cut by 3 bases and J by 0 bases, with 18 bases left in between. Germline V gene lookup returns CDR1 LGHNA and CDR2 YSLEER. The CDR3 DNA sequence: TGCGCCAGCAGCCAGGGACCCGGGACGTTGAGCTCCTACGAGCAGTACTTC. Translation gives CASSQGPGTLSSYEQYF.

The chain recombines TRBV28 with TRBJ1-1; possibly TRBD1 for D (5 bases). The germline V gene encodes CDR1 MDHEN and CDR2 SYDVKM. The CDR3 is made up of 14 amino acids. V was clipped by 5 bases and J by 5 bases, with 15 bases between them. The CDR3 loop reads CASSLPSGGTEAFF. CDR3 bases: TGTGCCAGCAGTCTACCATCGGGGGGAACTGAAGCTTTCTTT.

V and J are TRBV25-1 and TRBJ1-1; D gene unclear. The CDR3 consists of 14 residues. V was pared by 4 bases and J by 5 bases, with 14 bases between. CDR1 is MGHDK, CDR2 SYGVNS, per germline. CDR3 in amino acids: CASSGRILTTEAFF. The CDR3 DNA is TGTGCCAGCAGTGGCCGAATCCTAACGACTGAAGCTTTCTTT.

This clone was found a few times. This chain links TRBV29-1 with TRBJ2-3; possibly TRBD2 for D (6 bases). CDR1 is SQVTM, CDR2 ANQGSEA, per germline. V shed 6 bases and J shed 4 bases, with 14 bases lying between them. The CDR3 runs to 13 residues. As DNA, the CDR3 is TGCAGCGTCCCGTTCGGGAGCTCAGATACGCAGTATTTT. It translates to CSVPFGSSDTQYF.